This entry is about one T cell receptor (beta chain). The antigen remains undetermined. The V end lost 6 bases, the J end lost 6 bases, and 14 bases lay between the germline ends. The CDR3 sequence is 14 residues long. Germline loops: CDR1 SGHTA, CDR2 FQGNSA. This record belongs to a study of T cells after yellow fever vaccination. Broader study findings: Reappearing after the booster were most of the clones from primary vaccination (roughly 96% CD4, roughly 86% CD8).

Template switching with 5'RACE generated the TCR cDNA and added a universal primer site and UMIs. TCRdb ran MiXCR on the 5' RACE reads and lists one entry per CDR3 protein. The sample yields 250,000 to 400,000 distinct CDR3 sequences, over 4% seen once. This TCR was recovered from a man aged 18 to 35 who received the YFV17D yellow fever vaccine. The material sequenced was PBMCs, taken 5 days after the yellow fever booster vaccination. This sequence joins TRBV7-2 and TRBJ2-2; possible D gene TRBD1, 6 bases. The CDR3 here is CASRGASRSGELFF. The CDR3 DNA is TGTGCCAGCAGGGGGGCTAGCAGGTCCGGGGAGCTGTTTTTT.